The present T cell receptor beta chain was sequenced within a study of blood T cell repertoires in COVID-19. Study as a whole: The United States, Italy and Spain provided the acute and convalescent COVID-19 samples. T cells, B-cell-depleted T cells, or PBMCs supplied cDNA or gDNA.

Using immunoSEQ multiplex PCR, the repertoire was profiled, and TCRdb retains in-frame clones only, with some absent. The table lists 150,000 to 200,000 clones, around nine tenths of them singletons. This CDR3 contains 15 residues. V was clipped by 3 bases and J by 4 bases, with 13 bases between them. In germline, CDR1 is MDHEN, CDR2 SYDVKM. The receptor was isolated from a man aged 70 or older with acute or convalescent COVID-19. Material: peripheral blood. The rearrangement links TRBV28 to TRBJ1-3, with D maybe TRBD1 (6 bases). The CDR3 nucleotides are TGTGCCAGCAGTTTTAGGGGGATAGGCGGAAACACCATATATTTT. Amino acids: CASSFRGIGGNTIYF.